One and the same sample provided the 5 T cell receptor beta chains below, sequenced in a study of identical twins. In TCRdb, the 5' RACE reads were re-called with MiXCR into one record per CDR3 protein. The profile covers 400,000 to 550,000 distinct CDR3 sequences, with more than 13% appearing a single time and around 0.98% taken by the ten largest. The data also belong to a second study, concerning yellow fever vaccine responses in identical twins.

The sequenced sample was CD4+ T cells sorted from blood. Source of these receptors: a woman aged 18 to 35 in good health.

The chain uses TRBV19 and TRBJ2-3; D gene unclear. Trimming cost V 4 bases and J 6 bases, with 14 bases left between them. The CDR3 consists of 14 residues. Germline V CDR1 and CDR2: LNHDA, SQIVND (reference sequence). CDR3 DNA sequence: TGTGCCAGTAGTAGGGCGTTTCGAGTGGATACGCAGTATTTT. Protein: CASSRAFRVDTQYF.

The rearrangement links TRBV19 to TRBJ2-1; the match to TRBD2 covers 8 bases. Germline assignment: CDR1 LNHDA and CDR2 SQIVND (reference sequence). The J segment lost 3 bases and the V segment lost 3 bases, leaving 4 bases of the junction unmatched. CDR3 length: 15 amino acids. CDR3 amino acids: CASSIGTRNYNEQFF. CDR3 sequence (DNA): TGTGCCAGTAGTATCGGGACTAGGAACTACAATGAGCAGTTCTTC.

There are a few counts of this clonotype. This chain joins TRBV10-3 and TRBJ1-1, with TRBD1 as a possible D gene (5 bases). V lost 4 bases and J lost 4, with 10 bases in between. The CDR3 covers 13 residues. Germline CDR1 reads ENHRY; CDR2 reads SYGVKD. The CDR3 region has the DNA TGTGCCATCAGTGCAGGGTCGGGCACTGAAGCTTTCTTT. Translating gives CAISAGSGTEAFF.

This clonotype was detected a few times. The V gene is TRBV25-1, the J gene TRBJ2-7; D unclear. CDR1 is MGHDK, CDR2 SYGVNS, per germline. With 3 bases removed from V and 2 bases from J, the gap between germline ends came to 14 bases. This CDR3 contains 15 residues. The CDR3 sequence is CASSDVRRTTYEQYF. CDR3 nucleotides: TGTGCCAGCAGTGACGTGAGGAGAACGACCTACGAGCAGTACTTC.

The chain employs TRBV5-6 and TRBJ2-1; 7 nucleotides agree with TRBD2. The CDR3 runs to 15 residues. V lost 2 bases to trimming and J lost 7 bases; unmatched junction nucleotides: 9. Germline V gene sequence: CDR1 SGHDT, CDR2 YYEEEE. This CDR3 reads CASSFQRDFQNEQFF. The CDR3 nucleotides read TGTGCCAGCAGCTTCCAGCGGGATTTTCAAAATGAGCAGTTCTTC.